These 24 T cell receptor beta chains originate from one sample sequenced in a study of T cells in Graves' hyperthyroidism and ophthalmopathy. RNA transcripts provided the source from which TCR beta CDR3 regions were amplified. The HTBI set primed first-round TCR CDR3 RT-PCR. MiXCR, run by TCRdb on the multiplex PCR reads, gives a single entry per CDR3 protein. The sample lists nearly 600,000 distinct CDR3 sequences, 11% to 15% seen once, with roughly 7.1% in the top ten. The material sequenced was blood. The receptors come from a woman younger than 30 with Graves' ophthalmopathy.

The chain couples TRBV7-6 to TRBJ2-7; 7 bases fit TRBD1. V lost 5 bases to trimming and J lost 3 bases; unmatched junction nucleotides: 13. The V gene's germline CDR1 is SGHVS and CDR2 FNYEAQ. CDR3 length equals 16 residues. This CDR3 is CASSLSTGTAGYEQYF. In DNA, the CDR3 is TGTGCCAGCAGCCTATCAACCGGGACAGCTGGCTACGAGCAGTACTTC.

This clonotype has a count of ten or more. CDR3 amino acids: CASSFRAGGQGGGNQPQHF. The CDR3 DNA sequence: TGTGCCAGCAGTTTTCGTGCTGGGGGACAGGGAGGCGGCAATCAGCCCCAGCATTTT. The chain employs TRBV12-3 or TRBV12-4 and TRBJ1-5; 9 bases fit TRBD1. After removal of 3 bases from V and 2 bases from J, the junction contained 14 bases not matched to a gene. The CDR3 covers 19 residues.

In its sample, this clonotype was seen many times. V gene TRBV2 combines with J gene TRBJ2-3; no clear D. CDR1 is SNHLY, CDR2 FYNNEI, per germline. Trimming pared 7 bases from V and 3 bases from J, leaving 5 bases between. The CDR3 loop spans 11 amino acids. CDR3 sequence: CASKQTDTQYF. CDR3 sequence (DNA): TGTGCCAGCAAACAGACAGATACGCAGTATTTT.

CDR3 sequence (DNA): TGCAGCGTTGAAGGGGGGGCGGTCAACACCGGGGAGCTGTTTTTT. It encodes CSVEGGAVNTGELFF. The rearrangement uses TRBV29-1 and TRBJ2-2; either TRBD1 or TRBD2 may supply D (6 bases each). Per germline, CDR1 SQVTM and CDR2 ANQGSEA. V gave up 1 base and J gave up 2 bases, with 11 bases separating them. The CDR3 runs 15 residues.

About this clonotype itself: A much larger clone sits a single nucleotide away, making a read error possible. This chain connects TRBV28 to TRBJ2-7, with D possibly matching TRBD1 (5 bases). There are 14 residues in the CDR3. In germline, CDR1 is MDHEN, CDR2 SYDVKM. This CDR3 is CASGLRGSTYEQYF. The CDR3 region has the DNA TGTGCCAGCGGTTTAAGGGGAAGTACCTACGAGCAGTACTTC.

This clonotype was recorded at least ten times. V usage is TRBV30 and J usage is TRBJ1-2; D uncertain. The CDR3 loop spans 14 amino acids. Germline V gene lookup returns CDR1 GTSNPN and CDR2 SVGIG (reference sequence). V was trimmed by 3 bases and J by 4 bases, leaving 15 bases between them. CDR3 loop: CAWSRGATGYGYTF. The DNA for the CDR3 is TGTGCCTGGAGCCGAGGCGCAACGGGCTATGGCTACACCTTC.

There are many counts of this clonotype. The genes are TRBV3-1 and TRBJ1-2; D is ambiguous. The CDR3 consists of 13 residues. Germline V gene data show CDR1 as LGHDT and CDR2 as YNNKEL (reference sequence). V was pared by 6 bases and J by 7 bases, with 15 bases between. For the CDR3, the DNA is TGTGCCAGCAGGGGCGAACAGATGCGTGGCTACACCTTC. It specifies CASRGEQMRGYTF.

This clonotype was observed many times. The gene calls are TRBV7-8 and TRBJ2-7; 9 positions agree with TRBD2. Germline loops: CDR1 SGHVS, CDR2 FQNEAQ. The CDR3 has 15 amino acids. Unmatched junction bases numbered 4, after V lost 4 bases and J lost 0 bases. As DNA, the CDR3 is TGTGCCAGCAGCTCGACTAGCGGAGTCTCCTACGAGCAGTACTTC. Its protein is CASSSTSGVSYEQYF. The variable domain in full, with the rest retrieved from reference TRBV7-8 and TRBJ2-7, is GAGVSQSPRYKVAKRGQDVALRCDPISGHVSLFWYQQALGQGPEFLTYFQNEAQLDKSGLPSDRFFAERPEGSVSTLKIQRTQQEDSAVYLCASSSTSGVSYEQYFGPGTRLTVT.

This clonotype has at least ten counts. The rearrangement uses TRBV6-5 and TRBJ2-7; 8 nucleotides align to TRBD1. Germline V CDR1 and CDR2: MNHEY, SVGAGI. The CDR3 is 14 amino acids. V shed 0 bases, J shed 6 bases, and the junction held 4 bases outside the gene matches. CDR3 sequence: CASSYSRTGREQYF. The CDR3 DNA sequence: TGTGCCAGCAGTTACTCCCGGACAGGGCGCGAGCAGTACTTC.

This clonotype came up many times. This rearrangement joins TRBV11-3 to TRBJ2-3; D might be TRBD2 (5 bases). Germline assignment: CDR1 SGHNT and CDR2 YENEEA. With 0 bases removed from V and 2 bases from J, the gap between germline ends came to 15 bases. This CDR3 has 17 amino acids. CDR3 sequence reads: CASSLELGADLTDTQYF. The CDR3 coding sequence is TGTGCCAGCAGCTTAGAACTCGGAGCGGACCTCACAGATACGCAGTATTTT.

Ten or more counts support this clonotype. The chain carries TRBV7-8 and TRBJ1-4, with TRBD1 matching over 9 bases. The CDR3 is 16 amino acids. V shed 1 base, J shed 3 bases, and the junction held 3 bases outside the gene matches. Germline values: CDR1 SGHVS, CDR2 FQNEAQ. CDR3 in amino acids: CASSLDRGLSNEKLFF. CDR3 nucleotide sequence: TGTGCCAGCAGCTTAGACAGGGGGCTCTCTAATGAAAAACTGTTTTTT. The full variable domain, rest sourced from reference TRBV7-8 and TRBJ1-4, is GAGVSQSPRYKVAKRGQDVALRCDPISGHVSLFWYQQALGQGPEFLTYFQNEAQLDKSGLPSDRFFAERPEGSVSTLKIQRTQQEDSAVYLCASSLDRGLSNEKLFFGSGTQLSVL.

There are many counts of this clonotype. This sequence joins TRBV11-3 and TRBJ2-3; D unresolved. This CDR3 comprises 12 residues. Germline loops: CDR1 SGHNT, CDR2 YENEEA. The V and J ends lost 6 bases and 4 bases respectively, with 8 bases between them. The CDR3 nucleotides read TGTGCCAGCAGGCGTAGGGCAGATACGCAGTATTTT. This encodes CASRRRADTQYF.

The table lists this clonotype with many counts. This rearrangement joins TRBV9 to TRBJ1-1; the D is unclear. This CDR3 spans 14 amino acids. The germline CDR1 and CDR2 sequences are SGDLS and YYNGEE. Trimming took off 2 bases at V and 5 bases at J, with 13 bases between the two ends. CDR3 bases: TGTGCCAGCAGCGTCAATTATCCGGATACTGAAGCTTTCTTT. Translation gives CASSVNYPDTEAFF.

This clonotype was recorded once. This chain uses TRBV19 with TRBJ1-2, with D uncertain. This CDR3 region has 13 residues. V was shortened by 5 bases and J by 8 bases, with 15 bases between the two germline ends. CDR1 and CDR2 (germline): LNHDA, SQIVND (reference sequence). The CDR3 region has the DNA TGTGCCAGTAGTGCCTCCGAGTGGCAGGGCTACACCTTC. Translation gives CASSASEWQGYTF.

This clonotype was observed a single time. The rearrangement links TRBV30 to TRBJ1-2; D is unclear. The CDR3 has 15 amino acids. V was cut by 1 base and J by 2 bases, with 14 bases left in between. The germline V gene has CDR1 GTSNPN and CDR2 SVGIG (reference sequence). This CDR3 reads CAWSADPLVNYGYTF. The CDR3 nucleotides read TGTGCCTGGAGTGCCGACCCCCTTGTGAACTATGGCTACACCTTC.

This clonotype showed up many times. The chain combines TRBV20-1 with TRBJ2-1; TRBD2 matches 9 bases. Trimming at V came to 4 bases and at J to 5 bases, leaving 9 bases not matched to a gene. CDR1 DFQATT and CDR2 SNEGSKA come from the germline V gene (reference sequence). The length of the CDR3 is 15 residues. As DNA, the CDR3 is TGCAGTGCTATGGTGGCTAGCGGGATCGACAATGAGCAGTTCTTC. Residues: CSAMVASGIDNEQFF.

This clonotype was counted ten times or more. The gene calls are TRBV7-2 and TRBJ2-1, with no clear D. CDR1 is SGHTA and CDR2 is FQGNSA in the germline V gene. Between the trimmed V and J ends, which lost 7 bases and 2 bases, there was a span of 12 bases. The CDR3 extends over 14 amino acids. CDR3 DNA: TGTGCCAGCACCTCCGGTGACCCCTACAATGAGCAGTTCTTC. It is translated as CASTSGDPYNEQFF.

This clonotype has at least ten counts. CDR3 DNA: TGTGCCAGCAGTTACTCGGCACGCTTGAGCTCCTACAATGAGCAGTTCTTC. Its translation: CASSYSARLSSYNEQFF. The V and J genes are TRBV6-2 or TRBV6-3 and TRBJ2-1, with unresolved D. The CDR3 spans 17 residues. Trimming removed 0 bases at V and 0 bases at J, with 12 bases between. Germline V lookup: CDR1 MNHEY, CDR2 SVGEGT.

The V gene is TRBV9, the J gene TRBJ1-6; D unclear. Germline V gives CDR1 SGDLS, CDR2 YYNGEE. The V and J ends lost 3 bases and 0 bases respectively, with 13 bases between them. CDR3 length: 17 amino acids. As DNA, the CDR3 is TGTGCCAGCAGCGCGAGAGCGCCTAGCTCCTATAATTCACCCCTCCACTTT. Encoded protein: CASSARAPSSYNSPLHF.

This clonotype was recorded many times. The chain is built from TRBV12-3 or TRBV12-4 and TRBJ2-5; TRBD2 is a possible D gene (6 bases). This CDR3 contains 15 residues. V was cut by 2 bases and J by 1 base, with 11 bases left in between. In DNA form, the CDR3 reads TGTGCCAGCAGTTTAATGGAGGGGCCCCAAGAGACCCAGTACTTC. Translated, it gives CASSLMEGPQETQYF.

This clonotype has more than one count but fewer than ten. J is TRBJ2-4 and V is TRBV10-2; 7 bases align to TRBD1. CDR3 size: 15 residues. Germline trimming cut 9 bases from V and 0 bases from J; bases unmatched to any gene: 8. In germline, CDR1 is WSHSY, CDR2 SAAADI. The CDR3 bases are TGCGCCAGTTGGACAGGTCGTCTAGCCAAAAACATTCAGTACTTC. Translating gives CASWTGRLAKNIQYF.

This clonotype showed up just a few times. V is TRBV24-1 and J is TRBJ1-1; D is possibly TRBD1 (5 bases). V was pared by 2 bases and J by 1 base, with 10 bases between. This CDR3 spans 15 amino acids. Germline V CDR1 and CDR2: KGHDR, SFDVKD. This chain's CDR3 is CATSDSSGPNTEAFF. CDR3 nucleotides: TGTGCCACCAGTGATTCATCGGGGCCGAACACTGAAGCTTTCTTT.

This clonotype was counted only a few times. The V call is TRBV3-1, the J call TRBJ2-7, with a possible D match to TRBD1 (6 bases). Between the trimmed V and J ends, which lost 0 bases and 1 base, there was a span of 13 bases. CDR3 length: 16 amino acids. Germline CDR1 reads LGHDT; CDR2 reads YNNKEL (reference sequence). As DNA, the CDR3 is TGTGCCAGCAGCCAAGAGTGGGGGCCCTTGTCCTACGAGCAGTACTTC. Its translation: CASSQEWGPLSYEQYF.

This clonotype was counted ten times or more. As DNA, the CDR3 is TGTGCCACCAGTGATTTGGTTTTTGGGGGGCAAGAGACCCAGTACTTC. Translation: CATSDLVFGGQETQYF. The chain employs TRBV24-1 and TRBJ2-5; TRBD2 is a possible D gene (6 bases). Trimming stripped 0 bases from V and 2 bases from J, with 12 bases between. The CDR3 runs to 16 residues. Germline values: CDR1 KGHDR, CDR2 SFDVKD.